The 28 T cell receptor beta chains reported below all come from one sample, sequenced in a study of response to subunit inactivated influenza vaccine. TCRdb re-called the RT-PCR reads with MiXCR, one entry per CDR3 protein. The repertoire holds around 500,000 distinct CDR3 sequences, with around 9.9% as singletons. This sample comprised PBMCs from blood, obtained roughly 6 weeks after vaccination. The receptor set was obtained from a man aged 45 to 65 who received an inactivated influenza vaccine.

This chain uses TRBV7-2 with TRBJ2-3; 11 bases line up with TRBD2. This CDR3 is 17 amino acids long. Per the germline V gene, CDR1 is SGHTA and CDR2 is FQGNSA. After removal of 7 bases from V and 0 bases from J, the junction contained 9 bases not matched to a gene. The CDR3 DNA is TGTGCCAGCACCAAGACGGGACTAGCGGCTAGCACAGATACGCAGTATTTT. It specifies CASTKTGLAASTDTQYF.

This clonotype was counted many times. The chain has TRBV5-5 and TRBJ2-3; the D is unclear. There are 17 residues in the CDR3. Germline CDR1 and CDR2: SGHKS and YYEKEE (reference sequence). With 4 bases removed from V and 0 bases from J, the gap between germline ends came to 18 bases. The CDR3 reads CASSRINSIPSTDTQYF. Here the CDR3 DNA reads TGTGCCAGCAGCCGCATAAATAGCATACCGAGCACAGATACGCAGTATTTT.

The chain combines TRBV30 with TRBJ2-3; 14 bases align to TRBD2. The CDR3 consists of 15 residues. Germline CDR1 is GTSNPN and CDR2 is SVGIG (reference sequence). V was pared by 4 bases and J by 4 bases, with 4 bases of the junction left unmatched. CDR3 sequence: CAWTTGLAGADTQYF. For the CDR3, the DNA is TGTGCCTGGACTACGGGACTAGCGGGAGCAGATACGCAGTATTTT.

This chain links TRBV4-3 with TRBJ2-2; 7 positions agree with TRBD1. The J segment lost 4 bases and the V segment lost 4 bases, leaving 6 bases of the junction unmatched. The CDR3 extends over 15 amino acids. The germline CDR1 and CDR2 sequences are LGHNA and YSLEER. CDR3 DNA sequence: TGCGCCAGCAGCCTCGACAGGGACCTCACCGGGGAGCTGTTTTTT. The encoded protein is CASSLDRDLTGELFF.

This clonotype occurred a few times. The chain recombines TRBV6-5 with TRBJ1-2; tentative D call: TRBD1 (6 bases). CDR1 is MNHEY, CDR2 SVGAGI, per germline. The CDR3 length is 17 residues. Trimming removed 2 bases at V and 5 bases at J, with 21 bases between. CDR3 protein: CASSYPPGGAMLYGYTF. CDR3 sequence (DNA): TGTGCCAGCAGTTACCCCCCCGGGGGGGCGATGCTATATGGCTACACCTTC.

V gene TRBV20-1 combines with J gene TRBJ2-5, with a possible D match to TRBD2 (6 bases). V lost 1 base, J lost 5 bases, and 14 bases lay in between. Germline V gene sequence: CDR1 DFQATT, CDR2 SNEGSKA (reference sequence). This CDR3 contains 14 residues. Here the CDR3 DNA reads TGCAGTGCTAGAGCTCCTGCCGGAGGGGAGACCCAGTACTTC. Protein product: CSARAPAGGETQYF.

The chain has TRBV10-3 and TRBJ2-5; perhaps TRBD1 as D (6 bases). Germline assignment: CDR1 ENHRY and CDR2 SYGVKD. CDR3 length: 15 amino acids. The germline V and J ends were trimmed by 3 bases and 1 base, with 12 bases remaining between them. In DNA form, the CDR3 reads TGTGCCATCAGTGATTACCAGGGGCTCCAAGAGACCCAGTACTTC. It codes for CAISDYQGLQETQYF.

This sequence joins TRBV6-5 and TRBJ1-1; TRBD1 agrees at 10 bases. CDR1 MNHEY and CDR2 SVGAGI come from the germline V gene. The ends lost 2 bases at V and 6 bases at J; junction bases unmatched: 6. The CDR3 loop spans 15 amino acids. The CDR3 sequence: CASSYPGTGVAEAFF. Written as DNA, the CDR3 is TGTGCCAGCAGTTACCCCGGGACAGGGGTCGCTGAAGCTTTCTTT.

The rearrangement uses TRBV5-1 and TRBJ2-6; 9 bases match TRBD1. The CDR3 length is 19 residues. Germline CDR1 and CDR2: SGHRS and YFSETQ. J lost 0 bases, V lost 3 bases, and 10 bases had no gene match. CDR3 in DNA: TGCGCCAGCAGCTGGGAGGGACAGGGAGGCCTCTCTGGGGCCAACGTCCTGACTTTC. It yields the protein CASSWEGQGGLSGANVLTF.

The V gene is TRBV13, the J gene TRBJ2-7; TRBD2 aligns across 10 bases. J was trimmed by 7 bases and V by 5 bases; bases with no gene match: 14. Germline V gives CDR1 PRHDT, CDR2 FYEKMQ (reference sequence). The CDR3 consists of 16 residues. The CDR3, as DNA: TGTGCCAGCAGCCCTATACGGACTAGCGGACGAGGTGAGCAGTACTTC. Its protein product is CASSPIRTSGRGEQYF.

This clonotype was seen at least ten times. The V call is TRBV12-3 or TRBV12-4, the J call TRBJ2-1; D not resolved. There are 13 residues in the CDR3. The ends were cut back, 4 bases at V and 0 bases at J, with 4 bases in the middle. CDR3 loop: CASSSSSYNEQFF. In nucleotides, the CDR3 is TGTGCCAGCAGTTCAAGCTCCTACAATGAGCAGTTCTTC.

CDR3 sequence: CASIPGAGSTQYF. In DNA, the CDR3 is TGTGCCAGCATCCCGGGGGCTGGCAGTACGCAGTATTTT. The chain has TRBV6-6 and TRBJ2-3; D assignment may be TRBD1 or TRBD2 (6 bases each). Germline CDR1 MNHNY, CDR2 SVGAGI (reference sequence). V was shortened by 7 bases and J by 8 bases, with 16 bases between the two germline ends. This CDR3 region has 13 residues.

The V call is TRBV27, the J call TRBJ2-7, with D unresolved. The ends were cut back, 3 bases at V and 3 bases at J, with 21 bases in the middle. The germline CDR1 and CDR2 sequences are MNHEY and SMNVEV (reference sequence). The CDR3 contains 17 residues. The CDR3 region has the DNA TGTGCCAGCAGTTTCCCCTCTCCGGCAGGTACCTTCTACGAGCAGTACTTC. It codes for CASSFPSPAGTFYEQYF.

This clonotype was detected many times. The V and J genes are TRBV12-3 or TRBV12-4 and TRBJ1-2; tentatively, D is TRBD1 (5 bases). The V end lost 5 bases, the J end lost 4 bases, and 17 bases lay between the germline ends. The CDR3 consists of 15 residues. In DNA, the CDR3 is TGTGCCAGCAGTCCCAGTCCAGGGACCTCCTATGGCTACACCTTC. This encodes CASSPSPGTSYGYTF.

This sequence joins TRBV3-1 and TRBJ2-3, with D perhaps matching TRBD1 or TRBD2 (5 bases each). CDR3 length: 14 amino acids. The germline V and J ends were trimmed by 2 bases and 8 bases, with 14 bases remaining between them. In germline, CDR1 is LGHDT, CDR2 YNNKEL (reference sequence). The CDR3 loop reads CASSQSEGLATQYF. CDR3 DNA: TGTGCCAGCAGCCAAAGTGAGGGGTTGGCTACGCAGTATTTT.

This clonotype has ten or more counts. V is TRBV2 and J is TRBJ1-1; possibly TRBD1 for D (6 bases). Trimming removed 4 bases from V and 1 base from J, with 13 bases in between. Germline V CDR1 and CDR2: SNHLY, FYNNEI. This CDR3 has 15 amino acids. CDR3 bases: TGTGCCAGCAGTGTCCTGACAGGTGGGAACACTGAAGCTTTCTTT. Its translation is CASSVLTGGNTEAFF.

The chain has TRBV29-1 and TRBJ2-3; D is uncertain. V lost 5 bases and J lost 4, with 10 bases in between. Per germline, CDR1 SQVTM and CDR2 ANQGSEA. There are 12 residues in the CDR3. CDR3 DNA: TGCAGCGTTCCAGGACCGGCAGATACGCAGTATTTT. Its translation is CSVPGPADTQYF.

This chain connects TRBV7-2 to TRBJ2-4; TRBD2 is a possible D gene (5 bases). Germline V lookup: CDR1 SGHTA, CDR2 FQGNSA. The CDR3 has 15 amino acids. Trimming took 6 bases from V and 1 from J, leaving 13 bases between them. The CDR3 loop is CASRLDRGAKNIQYF. As DNA, the CDR3 is TGTGCCAGCAGACTAGACCGAGGGGCCAAAAACATTCAGTACTTC.

This clonotype was seen a few times. In DNA, the CDR3 is TGTGCCAGCAGCAAGGGGGGAAATGAGCAGTTCTTC. Residues: CASSKGGNEQFF. The chain employs TRBV7-2 and TRBJ2-1, with D perhaps TRBD1 or TRBD2 (6 bases each). The V gene's germline CDR1 is SGHTA and CDR2 FQGNSA. V lost 5 bases and J 7 bases, leaving 9 bases between the germline ends. There are 12 residues in the CDR3.

The chain has TRBV7-2 and TRBJ1-6, with 8 bases matching TRBD1. Germline trimming cut 4 bases from V and 9 bases from J; bases unmatched to any gene: 11. The CDR3 is 16 residues long. Germline loops: CDR1 SGHTA, CDR2 FQGNSA. The CDR3 DNA reads TGTGCCAGCAGCTCCACCCCCGGACAGGGCAGTTCACCCCTCCACTTT. Its protein is CASSSTPGQGSSPLHF.

The chain links TRBV14 to TRBJ2-7, with 14 bases fitting TRBD2. Per the germline V gene, CDR1 is SGHDN and CDR2 is FVKESK. The V segment lost 0 bases and the J segment 5 bases; nucleotides outside the gene matches: 12. The CDR3 totals 19 residues. CDR3 protein: CASSQDLRLAGGARNEQYF. The CDR3 DNA is TGTGCCAGCAGCCAAGATCTGAGACTAGCGGGAGGGGCCCGCAACGAGCAGTACTTC. Full variable domain (remainder filled in from reference TRBV14 and TRBJ2-7): EAGVTQFPSHSVIEKGQTVTLRCDPISGHDNLYWYRRVMGKEIKFLLHFVKESKQDESGMPNNRFLAERTGGTYSTLKVQPAELEDSGVYFCASSQDLRLAGGARNEQYFGPGTRLTVT.

This clonotype appeared a few times. V usage is TRBV20-1 and J usage is TRBJ2-7; TRBD2 agrees at 10 bases. Looked up from germline, CDR1 is DFQATT and CDR2 is SNEGSKA (reference sequence). With V trimmed by 5 bases and J by 7 bases, 14 bases remained unmatched. This CDR3 region has 15 residues. CDR3 protein: CSAPRRASGSGEQYF. The DNA of the CDR3 is TGCAGTGCTCCCCGCCGGGCTAGCGGGAGCGGGGAGCAGTACTTC.

This clonotype was seen more than once but under ten times. The chain is built from TRBV24-1 and TRBJ2-3; no reliable D call. V shed 5 bases and J shed 0 bases, with 14 bases lying between them. The length of the CDR3 is 16 residues. Germline V gives CDR1 KGHDR, CDR2 SFDVKD. The CDR3 DNA reads TGTGCCACCAGTGGTGTACATGGATCTAGCACAGATACGCAGTATTTT. It translates to CATSGVHGSSTDTQYF.

CDR3 sequence (DNA): TGCAGTGCTCATAAGACAGGGGAGCCCTACAATGAGCAGTTCTTC. Translation: CSAHKTGEPYNEQFF. The chain carries TRBV20-1 and TRBJ2-1, with 8 bases fitting TRBD1. This CDR3 comprises 15 residues. Germline assignment: CDR1 DFQATT and CDR2 SNEGSKA (reference sequence). The ends lost 5 bases at V and 2 bases at J; junction bases unmatched: 8.

This clonotype was counted between two and nine times. V gene TRBV10-3 combines with J gene TRBJ2-1, with 8 positions matching TRBD2. Germline loops: CDR1 ENHRY, CDR2 SYGVKD. Unmatched junction bases numbered 5, after V lost 11 bases and J lost 2 bases. CDR3 length equals 13 residues. As DNA, the CDR3 is TGTGCCTTGCGGGGGGACACCTACAATGAGCAGTTCTTC. Translated: CALRGDTYNEQFF.

V and J are TRBV5-1 and TRBJ2-2, with D tentatively TRBD1 (5 bases). The germline CDR1 and CDR2 sequences are SGHRS and YFSETQ. V lost 4 bases to trimming and J lost 2 bases, with 15 bases between them. The CDR3 spans 16 residues. CDR3: CASSPMTALNTGELFF. CDR3 nucleotides: TGCGCCAGCAGCCCAATGACAGCCCTTAACACCGGGGAGCTGTTTTTT.

This chain connects TRBV18 to TRBJ2-1; 7 bases are a match to TRBD1. The CDR3 contains 17 residues. V dropped 0 bases and J dropped 9; count of bases not matched to a gene: 14. CDR1 is KGHSH and CDR2 is LQKENI in the germline V gene. CDR3 coding DNA: TGTGCCAGCTCACCACCGAACAGGGGAATACTTTACGGTGAGCAGTTCTTC. Amino acid sequence: CASSPPNRGILYGEQFF.

This clonotype came up many times. J is TRBJ2-3 and V is TRBV6-2 or TRBV6-3; no definite D call. Germline loops: CDR1 MNHEY, CDR2 SVGEGT. This CDR3 spans 15 amino acids. The V end was cut by 0 bases, the J end by 5 bases, with 12 bases between. The CDR3 protein is CASSYSTPRGDTQYF. In nucleotides, the CDR3 is TGTGCCAGCAGTTACTCTACACCGAGAGGAGATACGCAGTATTTT.